Below, one T cell receptor (beta chain) is given with its context. These data originate in a study of blood T cells in healthy people across ages. The use of a sample-barcoded 5' primer and a J-beta primer mix characterized a second PCR of roughly 6 to 11 cycles. One entry per CDR3 protein, called by TCRdb with MiXCR from the 5' RACE reads. The data hold about 590,000 distinct CDR3 sequences, with approximately 30% observed a single time. The V gene lost 6 bases and the J gene lost 6 bases, with 17 bases spanning the gap. This CDR3 contains 14 residues. Germline CDR1 reads SGHRS; CDR2 reads YFSETQ. The receptor comes from an elderly woman in good health. Input material: blood. This chain connects TRBV5-1 to TRBJ2-3; no definite D call. CDR3 sequence (DNA): TGCGCCAGCACCATCGGCGGCTACTCGGATACGCAGTATTTT. This translates into CASTIGGYSDTQYF.